The 10 T cell receptor beta chains reported below all come from one sample, sequenced in a study of shared clonotypes between healthy human individuals. Using immunoSEQ multiplex PCR, the repertoire was profiled, and TCRdb retains in-frame clones only, with some absent. Among over a million clones listed, more than 75% were seen once. The material sequenced was memory CD4+ T cells from PBMCs. Subset indicated: CD45RA-negative fraction. These TCRs come from a man in his late teens or twenties in good health. Some clones in this sample may be carry-over from other donors' samples.

The chain joins TRBV7-3 to TRBJ2-3, with 9 bases matching TRBD1. Germline loops: CDR1 SGHTA, CDR2 FQGTGA. The CDR3 is 16 amino acids. Trimming at V came to 4 bases and at J to 2 bases, leaving 7 bases not matched to a gene. Here the CDR3 DNA reads TGTGCCAGCAGCTCCCAGGGGACAGGGAACACAGATACGCAGTATTTT. Amino acids: CASSSQGTGNTDTQYF. Full variable domain (rest looked up from reference TRBV7-3 and TRBJ2-3): GAGVSQTPSNKVTEKGKYVELRCDPISGHTALYWYRQSLGQGPEFLIYFQGTGAADDSGLPNDRFFAVRPEGSVSTLKIQRTERGDSAVYLCASSSQGTGNTDTQYFGPGTRLTVL.

This CDR3 reads CASSRTGTGGEKLFF. The CDR3 DNA reads as TGTGCCAGCTCCCGAACCGGGACAGGGGGTGAAAAACTGTTTTTT. The chain carries TRBV7-3 and TRBJ1-4, with 11 bases that match TRBD1. CDR1 SGHTA and CDR2 FQGTGA come from the germline V gene. Trimming at V came to 8 bases and at J to 7 bases, leaving 9 bases not matched to a gene. This CDR3 comprises 15 residues.

The V call is TRBV7-8, the J call TRBJ2-3; TRBD2 aligns across 7 bases. Germline V lookup: CDR1 SGHVS, CDR2 FQNEAQ. V gave up 5 bases and J gave up 2 bases; unmatched junction bases: 7. This CDR3 region has 15 residues. CDR3 sequence: CASSPKRGNTDTQYF. DNA of the CDR3: TGTGCCAGCAGCCCGAAGCGGGGCAACACAGATACGCAGTATTTT. The full variable domain, completed using reference TRBV7-8 and TRBJ2-3, is GAGVSQSPRYKVAKRGQDVALRCDPISGHVSLFWYQQALGQGPEFLTYFQNEAQLDKSGLPSDRFFAERPEGSVSTLKIQRTQQEDSAVYLCASSPKRGNTDTQYFGPGTRLTVL.

The chain is built from TRBV18 and TRBJ2-7, with 10 bases fitting TRBD2. Germline-derived CDR1 and CDR2 are KGHSH and LQKENI. This CDR3 contains 15 residues. The J segment lost 4 bases and the V segment lost 6 bases, leaving 9 bases of the junction unmatched. In nucleotides, the CDR3 is TGTGCCAGCTCGACTTTAGCGGGGGGCTCTTACGAGCAGTACTTC. It specifies CASSTLAGGSYEQYF.

CDR3 protein: CSVQGGRSYEQYF. DNA for the CDR3: TGCAGCGTTCAAGGGGGCCGGTCCTACGAGCAGTACTTC. The gene calls are TRBV29-1 and TRBJ2-7, with 7 positions matching TRBD1. CDR1 is SQVTM and CDR2 is ANQGSEA in the germline V gene. The CDR3 runs 13 residues. J gave up 1 base and V 5 bases, and 5 bases lay outside the gene matches.

This clone was seen at least ten times. Other DNA sequences of this sample code for an identical CDR3. The gene calls are TRBV5-1 and TRBJ1-1; D call uncertain. The CDR3 is 14 amino acids. The germline CDR1 and CDR2 sequences are SGHRS and YFSETQ. Trimming took 5 bases from V and 0 from J, leaving 11 bases between them. The CDR3 here is CASRLTMMNTEAFF. In DNA form, the CDR3 reads TGCGCCAGCAGATTAACAATGATGAACACTGAAGCTTTCTTT.

Note on this clone: Other nucleotide sequences in the sample specify the same CDR3. This chain links TRBV27 with TRBJ2-5; unclear D gene. V lost 1 base and J lost 2, with 8 bases in between. Germline CDR1 is MNHEY and CDR2 is SMNVEV (reference sequence). This CDR3 comprises 14 residues. CDR3 in amino acids: CASSLLGRQETQYF. The CDR3 coding sequence is TGTGCCAGCAGTTTATTGGGTAGACAAGAGACCCAGTACTTC.

The chain links TRBV19 to TRBJ2-7; 9 bases align to TRBD1. The ends lost 5 bases at V and 1 base at J; junction bases unmatched: 12. The germline V gene has CDR1 LNHDA and CDR2 SQIVND (reference sequence). The CDR3 covers 17 residues. This chain's CDR3 is CASSPLAPDRGSYEQYF. CDR3 sequence (DNA): TGTGCCAGTAGTCCGCTCGCTCCGGACAGGGGTTCCTACGAGCAGTACTTC.

V gene TRBV6-1 combines with J gene TRBJ2-7; D not certain. This CDR3 is built from 9 residues. The germline V gene encodes CDR1 MNHNS and CDR2 SASEGT. V lost 8 bases to trimming and J lost 6 bases, with 5 bases between them. This CDR3 reads CASGVEQYF. The CDR3 DNA reads as TGTGCCAGCGGGGTCGAGCAGTACTTC.

The chain combines TRBV5-1 with TRBJ2-1; D gene ambiguous. V lost 0 bases to trimming and J lost 8 bases, with 15 bases between them. The CDR3 is made up of 15 amino acids. Germline lookup yields CDR1 SGHRS and CDR2 YFSETQ. Here the CDR3 reads CASSLEGYQKDEQFF. The CDR3 region has the DNA TGCGCCAGCAGCTTGGAAGGATATCAAAAGGATGAGCAGTTCTTC. The full variable domain, completed using reference TRBV5-1 and TRBJ2-1, is KAGVTQTPRYLIKTRGQQVTLSCSPISGHRSVSWYQQTPGQGLQFLFEYFSETQRNKGNFPGRFSGRQFSNSRSEMNVSTLELGDSALYLCASSLEGYQKDEQFFGPGTRLTVL.